This T cell receptor beta chain stems from a study of shared clonotypes between healthy human individuals. Naivety among CD8 cells was defined by CD45RO negativity and positive CCR7 selection, thereby excluding terminally differentiated effector memory CD45RA+ cells. Trimming took off 4 bases at V and 6 bases at J, with 19 bases between the two ends. The CDR3 consists of 16 residues. CDR1 and CDR2 from the germline V gene are SGHDN and FVKESK. Comment on this clone: Its antigen is as yet unknown.

Using immunoSEQ multiplex PCR, the repertoire was profiled, and TCRdb retains in-frame clones only, with some absent. The table lists more than 600,000 clones, about 90% of them singletons, with about 24% in the top ten. Study findings and constraints: The study generally estimated greater richness for naive than memory subsets.

The sequence derives from a man aged 25 to 40 in good health. The V call is TRBV14, the J call TRBJ2-4, with a tentative D call TRBD1 (6 bases). Sequenced: naive CD8+ T cells sorted from blood. CDR3 region: CASSPAQGPGLNIQYF. In DNA, the CDR3 is TGTGCCAGCAGCCCTGCCCAGGGGCCTGGGTTAAACATTCAGTACTTC.